The entry that follows covers one TCR beta chain sequence. V dropped 5 bases and J dropped 3 bases, with 8 bases sitting between them. In germline, CDR1 is MNHEY, CDR2 SMNVEV (reference sequence). This CDR3 region has 14 residues. TCRdb used MiXCR to reprocess the RT-PCR reads, holding one entry per CDR3 protein. The sample includes some 540,000 distinct CDR3 sequences, approximately 24% seen only once; the top ten take 2.5% to 3%. These data originate in a study of response to subunit inactivated influenza vaccine. This sample also belongs to another study, concerning T cells expressing NK-cell markers. Per that study: It was by 5'RACE template switching with UMIs that TCR beta cDNA was made. Sequenced donors, eight in total, included seven who were HCMV-seropositive and one who was seronegative. Of the CD8+ T cell pool in about 6 donors, roughly 1.0-8% was accounted for by dominant NKG2C+ clonotypes. Dominance of the CD3+CD56-NKG2C+ fraction by these clonotypes also held in a handful of donors.

Sequenced material: CD4+ T cells sorted from PBMCs, taken 12 days after vaccination. This sequence joins TRBV27 and TRBJ2-6; D is uncertain. This clonotype originated in a man in his forties or fifties who received an inactivated influenza vaccine. The CDR3 region has the DNA TGTGCCAGCAGTGGGGTACGTGGGGCCAACGTCCTGACTTTC. It yields the protein CASSGVRGANVLTF.